This entry lists 30 T cell receptor beta chains sequenced from one sample in a study of yellow fever vaccine responses in identical twins. TCRdb passed the RT-PCR reads through MiXCR, listing each CDR3 protein once. The repertoire holds more than 11,000 distinct CDR3 sequences, approximately 84% seen once, with around 0.64% in the top ten. Sequenced here: T cells from blood (PBMCs), unsorted or a sorted subset (not recorded which), sampled before or after yellow fever vaccination (not recorded which). These receptors originate from a woman aged 18-35 years who received the yellow fever vaccine.

The chain joins TRBV24-1 to TRBJ1-5; the D is unclear. The CDR3 is 14 amino acids. The V and J ends lost 4 bases and 4 bases respectively, with 10 bases between them. CDR1 and CDR2 from the germline V gene are KGHDR and SFDVKD. The CDR3: CATSDPNGNQPQHF. The CDR3 DNA reads as TGTGCCACCAGTGACCCCAACGGGAATCAGCCCCAGCATTTT.

The V call is TRBV11-3, the J call TRBJ2-3, with TRBD2 matching over 9 bases. The CDR3 sequence is 18 residues long. Per the germline V gene, CDR1 is SGHNT and CDR2 is YENEEA. V shed 1 base and J 0 bases; nucleotides not matched to a gene: 8. The CDR3 bases are TGTGCCAGCAGCTTAGGAAGGGCCACTAGCGGGAGCACAGATACGCAGTATTTT. Residues: CASSLGRATSGSTDTQYF.

The chain recombines TRBV2 with TRBJ2-1; TRBD2 is a possible D gene (6 bases). Germline V gene data show CDR1 as SNHLY and CDR2 as FYNNEI. The CDR3 runs to 13 residues. Trimming pared 3 bases from V and 7 bases from J, leaving 10 bases between. CDR3 DNA: TGTGCCAGCAGTGAGGCCGGGACTAATGAGCAGTTCTTC. It codes for CASSEAGTNEQFF.

This clonotype was recorded a few times. The rearrangement joins TRBV7-2 to TRBJ2-5, with D possibly being TRBD1 (6 bases). The CDR3 is 15 amino acids. From germline, CDR1 is SGHTA and CDR2 FQGNSA. The V end lost 4 bases, the J end lost 4 bases, and 16 bases lay between the germline ends. CDR3 residues: CASSSPLGARETQYF. For the CDR3, the DNA is TGTGCCAGCAGCTCCCCCTTGGGGGCGAGAGAGACCCAGTACTTC.

J is TRBJ2-3 and V is TRBV7-9, with D unresolved. V lost 9 bases, J lost 4 bases, and 14 bases lay in between. The CDR3 is 13 residues long. CDR1 and CDR2 from the germline V gene are SEHNR and FQNEAQ (reference sequence). CDR3 sequence reads: CASSRPGSDTQYF. The CDR3 bases are TGTGCCAGTTCTCGTCCCGGCTCAGATACGCAGTATTTT.

The chain is built from TRBV2 and TRBJ1-1, with D unclear. There are 11 residues in the CDR3. Germline V gene lookup returns CDR1 SNHLY and CDR2 FYNNEI. With 5 bases removed from V and 11 bases from J, the gap between germline ends came to 12 bases. The CDR3 region is CASSRTLVAFF. The CDR3 nucleotides read TGTGCCAGCAGTCGGACGCTTGTGGCTTTCTTT.

The rearrangement joins TRBV2 to TRBJ1-1, with TRBD1 matching 10 bases. The CDR3 is 12 residues long. CDR1 is SNHLY and CDR2 is FYNNEI in the germline V gene. V was pared by 1 base and J by 10 bases, with 0 bases of the junction left unmatched. The CDR3 DNA reads TGTGCCAGCAGTGAAGGGACAGGGGGAGCTTTCTTT. Translation gives CASSEGTGGAFF.

The chain has TRBV12-3 or TRBV12-4 and TRBJ1-2; no definite D call. CDR3 length: 11 amino acids. V was shortened by 3 bases and J by 7 bases, with 6 bases between the two germline ends. CDR3 in amino acids: CASSLNSGYTF. For the CDR3, the DNA is TGTGCCAGCAGTTTGAACAGTGGCTACACCTTC.

The chain joins TRBV19 to TRBJ1-5, with D tentatively TRBD1 (5 bases). Germline assignment: CDR1 LNHDA and CDR2 SQIVND (reference sequence). The CDR3 consists of 15 residues. Trimming left V 5 bases short and J 7 bases short, with 18 bases between. The CDR3, as DNA: TGTGCCAGTAGTCGGGTGGAGGGGCTCGGACAGCCCCAGCATTTT. Protein product: CASSRVEGLGQPQHF.

The CDR3 is CASRGGNTEAFF. For the CDR3, the DNA is TGTGCCAGCAGAGGGGGGAACACTGAAGCTTTCTTT. The J gene is TRBJ1-1, the V gene TRBV6-1, with D tentatively TRBD1 (6 bases). CDR1 MNHNS and CDR2 SASEGT come from the germline V gene. The CDR3 contains 12 residues. V dropped 6 bases and J dropped 1 base, with 6 bases sitting between them.

The genes are TRBV6-5 and TRBJ2-1, with no clear D. The CDR3 has 16 amino acids. Trimming pared 1 base from V and 0 bases from J, leaving 10 bases between. CDR1 is MNHEY and CDR2 is SVGAGI in the germline V gene. The CDR3 protein is CASSYFDFRSYNEQFF. The DNA for the CDR3 is TGTGCCAGCAGTTACTTTGACTTCCGCTCCTACAATGAGCAGTTCTTC.

This rearrangement joins TRBV7-9 to TRBJ2-2, with a possible D match to TRBD2 (7 bases). Germline lookup yields CDR1 SEHNR and CDR2 FQNEAQ (reference sequence). V was pared by 6 bases and J by 5 bases, with 22 bases between. The CDR3 spans 17 residues. DNA for the CDR3: TGTGCCAGCAGTTCTCCGCCGGGGGGCAGTCAAACCGGGGAGCTGTTTTTT. It codes for CASSSPPGGSQTGELFF. The entire variable domain, with the rest obtained from reference TRBV7-9 and TRBJ2-2, is as follows: DTGVSQNPRHKITKRGQNVTFRCDPISEHNRLYWYRQTLGQGPEFLTYFQNEAQLEKSRLLSDRFSAERPKGSFSTLEIQRTEQGDSAMYLCASSSPPGGSQTGELFFGEGSRLTVL.

The chain has TRBV11-3 and TRBJ2-7, with TRBD1 matching 7 bases. The CDR3 loop spans 14 amino acids. Trimming cost V 7 bases and J 3 bases; bases outside gene matches: 9. Germline V gives CDR1 SGHNT, CDR2 YENEEA. The CDR3 DNA follows: TGTGCCAGCAACAGACAGGGTGGAGGCTACGAGCAGTACTTC. Translating it yields CASNRQGGGYEQYF.

The chain combines TRBV18 with TRBJ2-1; D remains unclear. This CDR3 has 12 amino acids. Germline V gene data show CDR1 as KGHSH and CDR2 as LQKENI. Trimming took off 6 bases at V and 5 bases at J, with 8 bases between the two ends. CDR3 bases: TGTGCCAGCTCGCTCCAGGACAATGAGCAGTTCTTC. Encoded protein: CASSLQDNEQFF.

This chain joins TRBV15 and TRBJ1-1; D remains ambiguous. The germline V and J ends were trimmed by 0 bases and 0 bases, with 5 bases remaining between them. The CDR3 has 14 residues. Per the germline V gene, CDR1 is LNHNV and CDR2 is YYDKDF (reference sequence). The CDR3 DNA sequence: TGTGCCACCAGCAGAGATGTATTGAACACTGAAGCTTTCTTT. Translated, it gives CATSRDVLNTEAFF.

The rearrangement uses TRBV7-3 and TRBJ2-5; 8 nucleotides match TRBD1. CDR1 and CDR2 (germline): SGHTA, FQGTGA. This CDR3 comprises 13 residues. V shed 3 bases, J shed 3 bases, and the junction held 0 bases outside the gene matches. CDR3 sequence (DNA): TGTGCCAGCAGCTTGGACAGGGAAGAGACCCAGTACTTC. Translated: CASSLDREETQYF.

Worth noting for this clonotype: One junction end disagrees with the germline gene, perhaps due to a read error. The gene calls are TRBV18 and TRBJ1-4; no definite D call. This CDR3 is 13 amino acids long. Per the germline V gene, CDR1 is KGHSH and CDR2 is LQKENI. As DNA, the CDR3 is TGTGCCAGCTCACCAGGCGGATCGCTAGGATGGATTTTT. This sequence encodes CASSPGGSLGWIF.

The V and J genes are TRBV7-2 and TRBJ1-1; possibly TRBD1 for D (6 bases). V was cut by 0 bases and J by 0 bases, with 8 bases left in between. The CDR3 is 15 residues long. CDR1 is SGHTA and CDR2 is FQGNSA in the germline V gene. CDR3 amino acids: CASSLAGQLNTEAFF. The CDR3 coding sequence is TGTGCCAGCAGCTTAGCTGGACAGTTGAACACTGAAGCTTTCTTT.

V is TRBV18 and J is TRBJ1-1; D is ambiguous. Trimming removed 3 bases from V and 6 bases from J, with 20 bases in between. CDR1 is KGHSH, CDR2 LQKENI, per germline. The CDR3 is made up of 16 amino acids. CDR3 nucleotide sequence: TGTGCCAGCTCACCGTACAAGCTGGGTCCAAACGCTGAAGCTTTCTTT. Protein sequence: CASSPYKLGPNAEAFF.

The V gene is TRBV19, the J gene TRBJ2-5; D is ambiguous. The V end was cut by 3 bases, the J end by 3 bases, with 8 bases between. There are 13 residues in the CDR3. Germline loops: CDR1 LNHDA, CDR2 SQIVND (reference sequence). In nucleotides, the CDR3 is TGTGCCAGTAGTATTCTTTCGAAAGAGACCCAGTACTTC. Amino acid sequence: CASSILSKETQYF.

The chain links TRBV20-1 to TRBJ2-5, with 7 bases lining up with TRBD1. The V segment lost 6 bases and the J segment 5 bases; nucleotides outside the gene matches: 12. Germline CDR1 and CDR2: DFQATT and SNEGSKA (reference sequence). This CDR3 is built from 14 residues. Here the CDR3 DNA reads TGCAGTGCCCTCCCCGGGACAGTACGGGAGACCCAGTACTTC. It specifies CSALPGTVRETQYF.

V and J are TRBV28 and TRBJ1-1; the match to TRBD1 covers 9 bases. Trimming at V came to 10 bases and at J to 4 bases, leaving 13 bases not matched to a gene. The V gene's germline CDR1 is MDHEN and CDR2 SYDVKM. The CDR3 is 15 residues long. The CDR3 coding sequence is TGTGCCACTACGGGACAGGGAACAGACGGCACTGAAGCTTTCTTT. Amino acid sequence: CATTGQGTDGTEAFF.

This chain joins TRBV18 and TRBJ1-1; D is undetermined. Per germline, CDR1 KGHSH and CDR2 LQKENI. The V end was cut by 1 base, the J end by 0 bases, with 12 bases between. The CDR3 contains 16 residues. The CDR3 is CASSPRESLLNTEAFF. The CDR3 DNA reads TGTGCCAGCTCACCACGGGAAAGTCTGCTGAACACTGAAGCTTTCTTT.

This chain uses TRBV2 with TRBJ2-7; 8 bases fit TRBD1. J was trimmed by 5 bases and V by 4 bases; bases with no gene match: 7. Germline CDR1 reads SNHLY; CDR2 reads FYNNEI. The CDR3 is 14 amino acids. In DNA, the CDR3 is TGTGCCAGCAGTGGCCAGGGGGCAGGGAACGAGCAGTACTTC. It encodes CASSGQGAGNEQYF.

This chain connects TRBV4-3 to TRBJ1-5, with D unresolved. The CDR3 length is 14 residues. CDR1 and CDR2 (germline): LGHNA, YSLEER. Between the trimmed V and J ends, which lost 3 bases and 1 base, there was a span of 7 bases. CDR3 nucleotide sequence: TGCGCCAGCAGCCACGAAGAGAGCAATCAGCCCCAGCATTTT. Its translation is CASSHEESNQPQHF.

The V gene is TRBV10-3, the J gene TRBJ1-6, with D perhaps matching TRBD1 (5 bases). CDR1 ENHRY and CDR2 SYGVKD come from the germline V gene. The CDR3 has 15 residues. Deletions cut 0 bases from V and 6 bases from J, with 9 bases between. CDR3: CAISESSGSNSPLHF. Written as DNA, the CDR3 is TGTGCCATCAGTGAGTCGTCAGGGAGTAATTCACCCCTCCACTTT.

The rearrangement joins TRBV2 to TRBJ2-1; TRBD1 agrees at 7 bases. From germline, CDR1 is SNHLY and CDR2 FYNNEI. V dropped 6 bases and J dropped 5; count of bases not matched to a gene: 10. The CDR3 contains 15 residues. CDR3 sequence (DNA): TGTGCCAGCAGCCTTTCGGGTCAGGGGGACAATGAGCAGTTCTTC. Amino acid sequence: CASSLSGQGDNEQFF.

The J gene is TRBJ1-5, the V gene TRBV12-3 or TRBV12-4; D remains ambiguous. V lost 5 bases and J lost 3, with 14 bases in between. The CDR3 covers 15 residues. DNA for the CDR3: TGTGCCAGCAGTCCCCCGGGCGGATTCAATCAGCCCCAGCATTTT. This encodes CASSPPGGFNQPQHF.

This clonotype was detected only a few times. CDR3 coding DNA: TGCAGTAATTCCCTCTGGGGTTCACCCCTCCACTTT. Amino acid sequence: CSNSLWGSPLHF. The V gene is TRBV20-1, the J gene TRBJ1-6, with no clear D. V was clipped by 8 bases and J by 9 bases, with 14 bases between them. The CDR3 loop spans 12 amino acids. Germline CDR1 reads DFQATT; CDR2 reads SNEGSKA (reference sequence).

This clonotype was recorded a few times. V usage is TRBV5-1 and J usage is TRBJ2-1; D is perhaps TRBD1 (6 bases). V was trimmed by 1 base and J by 2 bases, leaving 10 bases between them. From germline, CDR1 is SGHRS and CDR2 YFSETQ. The CDR3 sequence is 15 residues long. In DNA form, the CDR3 reads TGCGCCAGCAGCTTGTACAGGGAGCCCTACAATGAGCAGTTCTTC. The encoded protein is CASSLYREPYNEQFF. Full variable domain (rest looked up from reference TRBV5-1 and TRBJ2-1): KAGVTQTPRYLIKTRGQQVTLSCSPISGHRSVSWYQQTPGQGLQFLFEYFSETQRNKGNFPGRFSGRQFSNSRSEMNVSTLELGDSALYLCASSLYREPYNEQFFGPGTRLTVL.